These T cell receptor beta chains were read from a single sample in a study of Graves' ophthalmopathy and Graves' hyperthyroidism. TCRdb reanalysed the multiplex PCR reads using MiXCR and keeps one entry per CDR3 protein. The table includes 200,000 to 250,000 distinct CDR3 sequences, 20% to 25% detected once. Input material: peripheral blood. These TCRs come from a woman in her forties or fifties with Graves' ophthalmopathy. The CDR3 runs from the conserved cysteine through the conserved F or W. Clone size is not always given. Where it is, it says once, few, many or a class for expanded clones.

>NA|TRBV20-1
CSANVRGHDGYTF
>NA|TRBV24-1
CATRRLPPYEQYF
>many|TRBV11-2
CASSPSRRLAIFSYEQYF
>once|TRBV7-8
CASTPPSLGETQYF
>many|TRBV7-9
CASSLGSTGGREQYF
>many|TRBV20-1
CSAKQGTSNQPQHF
>many|TRBV4-1
CASSLPPGLAGLGETQYF
>many|TRBV20-1
CSARDTSGSAYEQYF
>NA|TRBV7-8
CASTHSGLQETQYF
>many|TRBV18
CASSRGDRIYGYTF
>many|TRBV6-1
CASSRGRENTEAFF
>many|TRBV29-1
CSATPGQGTTGELFF
>many|TRBV11-2
CDSSPTAGGTEAFF
>many|TRBV6-9
CASSYSDNNYGYTF
>NA|TRBV20-1
CSARFSRQGSGSRAEQYF
>once|TRBV6-5
CASSYSTDYGYTF
>many|TRBV12-3/TRBV12-4
CASSPNRGYGYTF
>many|TRBV12-3/TRBV12-4
CASSFQYTYEQYF
>many|TRBV20-1
CSAPGQGDYGYTF
>many|TRBV20-1
CSARGSMKDEQYF
>NA|TRBV3-1
CASSQLARETQYF
>NA|TRBV6-5
CASSTRQYYGYTF
>many|TRBV27
CASSLRGMDGYTF